The T cell receptor (beta chain) described here comes from a study of T cell changes during pregnancy in multiple sclerosis. This table comes from immunoSEQ multiplex PCR, and its TCRdb copy is limited to in-frame clones, with some not included. The sample shows tens of thousands of clones, 80% to 95% of them seen only once. V dropped 4 bases and J dropped 3 bases, with 25 bases sitting between them. This CDR3 region has 18 residues. Per germline, CDR1 SGHDT and CDR2 YYEEEE. The specimen comprised peripheral blood, sampled after pregnancy. This rearrangement joins TRBV5-6 to TRBJ1-2, with a tentative D call TRBD1 (6 bases). The sequence came from a female donor with multiple sclerosis, enrolled in a pregnancy study. The CDR3 nucleotides read TGTGCCAGCAGCAGCCAATTAGCTTACGGCAGGGGCCACTATGGCTACACCTTC. This codes for CASSSQLAYGRGHYGYTF.